These 19 T cell receptor beta chains came from one sample sequenced in a study of CD8 T cells in ankylosing spondylitis. TCRdb recomputed calls from the 5' RACE reads with MiXCR, one row per CDR3 protein. The profile shows 150,000 to 200,000 distinct CDR3 sequences, 11% of them singletons. The sequenced material came from blood, either unsorted or a sorted T cell fraction (not recorded which). Every receptor here comes from a male donor with ankylosing spondylitis or in good health (not recorded which).

The chain uses TRBV20-1 and TRBJ2-7; no definite D call. Trimming pared 5 bases from V and 0 bases from J, leaving 11 bases between. From germline, CDR1 is DFQATT and CDR2 SNEGSKA (reference sequence). This CDR3 contains 13 residues. The CDR3: CSAQTGSSYEQYF. CDR3 nucleotide sequence: TGCAGTGCTCAGACTGGAAGCTCCTACGAGCAGTACTTC.

J is TRBJ1-5 and V is TRBV10-2; D is possibly TRBD1 (5 bases). CDR3 length: 15 residues. In germline, CDR1 is WSHSY, CDR2 SAAADI. Trimming took 3 bases from V and 4 from J, leaving 13 bases between them. CDR3 nucleotide sequence: TGCGCCAGCAGTGAACTGCGACGGGGGAATCAGCCCCAGCATTTT. Translation: CASSELRRGNQPQHF.

This clonotype was picked up many times. The V call is TRBV5-1, the J call TRBJ2-5, with 8 bases identical to TRBD2. This CDR3 contains 13 residues. The ends lost 4 bases at V and 3 bases at J; junction bases unmatched: 2. In germline, CDR1 is SGHRS, CDR2 YFSETQ. CDR3 region: CASSGGGKETQYF. CDR3 nucleotide sequence: TGCGCCAGCAGCGGCGGGGGGAAAGAGACCCAGTACTTC.

The chain employs TRBV18 and TRBJ1-2; D is unresolved. The CDR3 consists of 13 residues. CDR1 is KGHSH, CDR2 LQKENI, per germline. The V gene lost 1 base and the J gene lost 5 bases, with 8 bases spanning the gap. CDR3 amino acids: CASSPQVGYGYTF. The DNA of the CDR3 is TGTGCCAGCTCACCACAGGTGGGGTATGGCTACACCTTC.

The table lists this clonotype with many counts. CDR3 protein: CASSQVTGLDSDEQFF. The CDR3 nucleotides read TGCGCCAGCAGCCAAGTAACGGGACTAGATTCCGATGAGCAGTTCTTC. This chain uses TRBV4-1 with TRBJ2-1, with TRBD2 matching 8 bases. The CDR3 runs 16 residues. The germline V gene encodes CDR1 MGHRA and CDR2 YSYEKL. The trim removed 1 base at V and 8 bases at J, leaving 10 bases unmatched.

This clonotype was seen a handful of times. The chain links TRBV4-3 to TRBJ1-2; 8 bases fit TRBD1. The germline V gene encodes CDR1 LGHNA and CDR2 YSLEER. J lost 5 bases, V lost 0 bases, and 8 bases had no gene match. This CDR3 spans 16 amino acids. CDR3 sequence reads: CASSQDLAGGFYGYTF. CDR3 sequence (DNA): TGCGCCAGCAGCCAAGACCTGGCAGGGGGCTTTTATGGCTACACCTTC.

This clonotype was counted many times. Written as DNA, the CDR3 is TGCAGTGCTATTGCCGCGGGACAGGCCAAAAACATTCAGTACTTC. Its protein is CSAIAAGQAKNIQYF. This chain uses TRBV20-1 with TRBJ2-4; TRBD1 might be the D (7 bases). Between the trimmed V and J ends, which lost 4 bases and 1 base, there was a span of 14 bases. Per germline, CDR1 DFQATT and CDR2 SNEGSKA (reference sequence). The CDR3 loop spans 15 amino acids.

V and J are TRBV7-9 and TRBJ2-2; a weak D match, TRBD2 (5 bases). Germline CDR1 SEHNR, CDR2 FQNEAQ (reference sequence). The CDR3 covers 16 residues. V was clipped by 5 bases and J by 0 bases, with 13 bases between them. In DNA, the CDR3 is TGTGCCAGCAGCCCGATAACGGGGACGAACACCGGGGAGCTGTTTTTT. This sequence encodes CASSPITGTNTGELFF.

This chain links TRBV7-9 with TRBJ2-3; TRBD1 matches at 12 bases. The CDR3 contains 16 residues. From germline, CDR1 is SEHNR and CDR2 FQNEAQ (reference sequence). With V trimmed by 4 bases and J by 4 bases, 6 bases remained unmatched. The CDR3 reads CASSSTGTGGSDTQYF. CDR3 coding DNA: TGTGCCAGCAGCTCGACCGGGACAGGGGGCTCAGATACGCAGTATTTT.

This chain links TRBV6-6 with TRBJ1-3, with D hard to call. Germline V lookup: CDR1 MNHNY, CDR2 SVGAGI (reference sequence). V was pared by 4 bases and J by 4 bases, with 5 bases between. The CDR3 runs to 12 residues. The CDR3 reads CASSSPGNTIYF. DNA of the CDR3: TGTGCCAGCAGTTCTCCCGGAAACACCATATATTTT.

This clonotype was detected only once. A much larger clone lies a single base off, so this may be a read error. The V call is TRBV5-6, the J call TRBJ2-7, with D perhaps TRBD1 (6 bases). The CDR3 totals 15 residues. Germline V lookup: CDR1 SGHDT, CDR2 YYEEEE. CDR3 protein: CDSSLAGQSFYEQYF. The CDR3 region has the DNA TGTGACAGCAGCTTGGCAGGACAGAGCTTTTACGAGCAGTACTTC.

This clonotype was counted at least ten times. The CDR3 here is CASSFSGTRGANEQFF. The CDR3 DNA reads TGTGCCAGCAGTTTCTCGGGCACACGGGGGGCCAATGAGCAGTTCTTC. V and J are TRBV12-3 or TRBV12-4 and TRBJ2-1; perhaps TRBD2 as D (7 bases). This CDR3 contains 16 residues. Between the trimmed V and J ends, which lost 3 bases and 6 bases, there was a span of 18 bases.

Ten or more counts support this clonotype. V usage is TRBV20-1 and J usage is TRBJ2-3; 14 positions match TRBD2. Per germline, CDR1 DFQATT and CDR2 SNEGSKA (reference sequence). The CDR3 loop spans 16 amino acids. With V trimmed by 5 bases and J by 11 bases, 15 bases remained unmatched. The CDR3 coding sequence is TGCAGTGCTGGACAGTCCGGGACTAGCGGGAGTTATGGGCAGTATTTT. This translates into CSAGQSGTSGSYGQYF.

This clonotype occurred many times. The V call is TRBV19, the J call TRBJ2-1; 10 nucleotides align to TRBD1. CDR1 and CDR2 from the germline V gene are LNHDA and SQIVND (reference sequence). The CDR3 is made up of 13 amino acids. The trim removed 8 bases at V and 7 bases at J, leaving 5 bases unmatched. CDR3 DNA: TGTGCCAGTTCGGACAGGGGGGGGAATGAGCAGTTCTTC. This codes for CASSDRGGNEQFF. Full variable domain (rest looked up from reference TRBV19 and TRBJ2-1): DGGITQSPKYLFRKEGQNVTLSCEQNLNHDAMYWYRQDPGQGLRLIYYSQIVNDFQKGDIAEGYSVSREKKESFPLTVTSAQKNPTAFYLCASSDRGGNEQFFGPGTRLTVL.

This clonotype was observed a handful of times. The CDR3 is CSARERAGLGETQYF. The CDR3, as DNA: TGCAGTGCTAGAGAACGAGCGGGGCTCGGGGAGACCCAGTACTTC. The chain has TRBV20-1 and TRBJ2-5, with 7 bases lining up with TRBD2. In germline, CDR1 is DFQATT, CDR2 SNEGSKA (reference sequence). The CDR3 spans 15 residues. The V and J ends lost 0 bases and 5 bases, in that order; junction bases with no gene match: 9.

The chain employs TRBV5-1 and TRBJ2-2; 8 nucleotides agree with TRBD1. CDR1 is SGHRS, CDR2 YFSETQ, per germline. The CDR3 loop spans 15 amino acids. Germline trimming cut 0 bases from V and 6 bases from J; bases unmatched to any gene: 4. This CDR3 is CASSLAGQGAGELFF. CDR3 in DNA: TGCGCCAGCAGCTTGGCCGGACAGGGAGCCGGGGAGCTGTTTTTT. Using reference TRBV5-1 and TRBJ2-2 for the parts outside the CDR3, the full variable domain is KAGVTQTPRYLIKTRGQQVTLSCSPISGHRSVSWYQQTPGQGLQFLFEYFSETQRNKGNFPGRFSGRQFSNSRSEMNVSTLELGDSALYLCASSLAGQGAGELFFGEGSRLTVL.

This clonotype was seen at least ten times. V gene TRBV18 combines with J gene TRBJ1-5, with unresolved D. This CDR3 is built from 13 residues. V lost 4 bases, J lost 5 bases, and 9 bases lay in between. In germline, CDR1 is KGHSH, CDR2 LQKENI. The CDR3 reads CASSRSEDQPQHF. CDR3 nucleotides: TGTGCCAGCTCACGAAGCGAGGATCAGCCCCAGCATTTT.

The table lists this clonotype with many counts. The chain combines TRBV20-1 with TRBJ1-3; no firm D call. The CDR3 spans 17 residues. Germline lookup yields CDR1 DFQATT and CDR2 SNEGSKA (reference sequence). The ends were cut back, 0 bases at V and 1 base at J, with 16 bases in the middle. The DNA for the CDR3 is TGCAGTGCTAGAGATGGTGGTGGCACAGCGTCTGGAAACACCATATATTTT. This codes for CSARDGGGTASGNTIYF.

This clonotype was counted many times. The chain couples TRBV29-1 to TRBJ2-7; no firm D call. The V gene's germline CDR1 is SQVTM and CDR2 ANQGSEA. The CDR3 runs 12 residues. Deletions cut 1 base from V and 2 bases from J, with 6 bases between. The CDR3 here is CSVEGPTYEQYF. The DNA of the CDR3 is TGCAGCGTTGAAGGACCAACCTACGAGCAGTACTTC.